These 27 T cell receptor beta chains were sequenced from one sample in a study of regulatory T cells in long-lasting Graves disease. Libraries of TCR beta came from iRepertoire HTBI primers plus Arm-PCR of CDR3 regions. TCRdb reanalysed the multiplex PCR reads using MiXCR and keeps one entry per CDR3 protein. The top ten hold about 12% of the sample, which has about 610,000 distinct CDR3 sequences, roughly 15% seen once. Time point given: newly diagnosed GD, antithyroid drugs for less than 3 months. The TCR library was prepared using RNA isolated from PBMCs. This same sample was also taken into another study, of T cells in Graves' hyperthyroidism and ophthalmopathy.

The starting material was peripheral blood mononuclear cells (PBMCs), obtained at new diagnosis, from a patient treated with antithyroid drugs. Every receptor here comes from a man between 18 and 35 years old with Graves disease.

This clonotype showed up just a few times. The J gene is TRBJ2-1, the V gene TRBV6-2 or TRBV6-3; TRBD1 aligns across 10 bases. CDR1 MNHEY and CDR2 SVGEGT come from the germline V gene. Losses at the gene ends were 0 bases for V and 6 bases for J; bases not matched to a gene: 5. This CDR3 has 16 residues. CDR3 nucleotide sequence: TGTGCCAGCAGTTACTCGACAGGGGGCCACGGCAATGAGCAGTTCTTC. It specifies CASSYSTGGHGNEQFF.

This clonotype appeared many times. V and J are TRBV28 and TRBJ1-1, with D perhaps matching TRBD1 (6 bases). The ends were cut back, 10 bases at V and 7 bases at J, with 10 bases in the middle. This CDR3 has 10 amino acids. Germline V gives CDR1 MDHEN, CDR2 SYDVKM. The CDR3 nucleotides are TGTGCCACCTCCAGGGGTGAAGCTTTCTTT. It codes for CATSRGEAFF.

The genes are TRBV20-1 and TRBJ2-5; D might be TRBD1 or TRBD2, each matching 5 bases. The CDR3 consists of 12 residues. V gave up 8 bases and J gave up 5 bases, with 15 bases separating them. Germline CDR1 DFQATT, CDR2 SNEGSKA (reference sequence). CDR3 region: CSKGQRGETQYF. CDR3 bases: TGCAGTAAGGGGCAGCGCGGGGAGACCCAGTACTTC.

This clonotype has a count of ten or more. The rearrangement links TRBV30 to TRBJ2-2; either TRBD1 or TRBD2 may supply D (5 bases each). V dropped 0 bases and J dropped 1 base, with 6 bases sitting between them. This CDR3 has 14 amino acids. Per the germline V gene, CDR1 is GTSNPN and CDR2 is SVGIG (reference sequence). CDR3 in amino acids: CAWSVGVNTGELFF. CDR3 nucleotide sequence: TGTGCCTGGAGTGTGGGGGTGAACACCGGGGAGCTGTTTTTT.

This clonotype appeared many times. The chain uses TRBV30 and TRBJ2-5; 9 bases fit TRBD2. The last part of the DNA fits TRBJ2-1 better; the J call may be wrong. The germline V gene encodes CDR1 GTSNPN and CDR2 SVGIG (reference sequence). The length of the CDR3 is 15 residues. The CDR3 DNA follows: TGTGCCTGGAACGGTATAGCGGGAGTCCTGAATGAGCAGTTCTTC. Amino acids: CAWNGIAGVLNEQFF.

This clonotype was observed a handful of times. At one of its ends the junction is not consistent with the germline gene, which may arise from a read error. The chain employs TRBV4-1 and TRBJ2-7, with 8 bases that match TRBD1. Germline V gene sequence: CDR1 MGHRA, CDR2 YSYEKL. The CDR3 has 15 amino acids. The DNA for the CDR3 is TGTGCCAGCAGCCAAACGACAGGGGACACCTACGAGCAGTACTTC. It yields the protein CASSQTTGDTYEQYF.

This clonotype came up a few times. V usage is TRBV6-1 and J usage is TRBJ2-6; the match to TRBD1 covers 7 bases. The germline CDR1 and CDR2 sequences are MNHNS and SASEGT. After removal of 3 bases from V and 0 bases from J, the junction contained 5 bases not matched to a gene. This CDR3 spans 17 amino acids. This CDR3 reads CASSDPGQLSGANVLTF. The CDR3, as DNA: TGTGCCAGCAGTGATCCGGGACAGCTCTCTGGGGCCAACGTCCTGACTTTC.

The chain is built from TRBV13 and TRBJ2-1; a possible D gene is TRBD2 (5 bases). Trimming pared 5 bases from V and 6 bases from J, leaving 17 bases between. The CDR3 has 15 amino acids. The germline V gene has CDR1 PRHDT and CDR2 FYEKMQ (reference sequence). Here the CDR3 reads CASSRPGISVNEQFF. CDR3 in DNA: TGTGCCAGCAGCAGGCCGGGAATCTCGGTCAATGAGCAGTTCTTC. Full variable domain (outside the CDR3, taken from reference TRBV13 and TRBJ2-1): AAGVIQSPRHLIKEKRETATLKCYPIPRHDTVYWYQQGPGQDPQFLISFYEKMQSDKGSIPDRFSAQQFSDYHSELNMSSLELGDSALYFCASSRPGISVNEQFFGPGTRLTVL.

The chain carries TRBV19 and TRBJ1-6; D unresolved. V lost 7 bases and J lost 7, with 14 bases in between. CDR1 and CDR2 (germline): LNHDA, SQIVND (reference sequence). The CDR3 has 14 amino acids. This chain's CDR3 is CASIGGRENSPLHF. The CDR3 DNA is TGTGCCAGTATCGGAGGGAGGGAGAATTCACCCCTCCACTTT. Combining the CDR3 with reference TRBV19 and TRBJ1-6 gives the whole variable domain DGGITQSPKYLFRKEGQNVTLSCEQNLNHDAMYWYRQDPGQGLRLIYYSQIVNDFQKGDIAEGYSVSREKKESFPLTVTSAQKNPTAFYLCASIGGRENSPLHFGNGTRLTVT.

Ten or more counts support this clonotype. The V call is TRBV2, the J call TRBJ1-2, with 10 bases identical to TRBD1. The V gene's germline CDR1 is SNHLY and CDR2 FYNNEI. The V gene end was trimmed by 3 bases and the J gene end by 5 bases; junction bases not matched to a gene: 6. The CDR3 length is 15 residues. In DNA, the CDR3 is TGTGCCAGCAGTGAGGGACCGGGACAGGGGTATGGCTACACCTTC. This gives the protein CASSEGPGQGYGYTF.

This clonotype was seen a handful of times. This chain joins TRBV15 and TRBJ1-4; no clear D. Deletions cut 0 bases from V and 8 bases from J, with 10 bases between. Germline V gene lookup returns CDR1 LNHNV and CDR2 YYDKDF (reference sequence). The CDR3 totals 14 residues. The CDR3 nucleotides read TGTGCCACCAGCAGAGATCCAGCTCTAGAAAAACTGTTTTTT. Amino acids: CATSRDPALEKLFF.

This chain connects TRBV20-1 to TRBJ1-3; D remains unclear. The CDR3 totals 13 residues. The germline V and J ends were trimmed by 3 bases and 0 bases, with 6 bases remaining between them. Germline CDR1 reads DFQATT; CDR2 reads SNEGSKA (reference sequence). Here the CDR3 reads CSARVHSGNTIYF. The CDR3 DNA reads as TGCAGTGCTAGGGTTCACTCTGGAAACACCATATATTTT.

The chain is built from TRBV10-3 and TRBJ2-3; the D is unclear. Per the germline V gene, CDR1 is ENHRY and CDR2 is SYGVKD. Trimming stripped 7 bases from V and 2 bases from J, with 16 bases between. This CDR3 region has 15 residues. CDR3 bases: TGTGCCATCACGGCGCGCGGCACACTCACAGATACGCAGTATTTT. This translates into CAITARGTLTDTQYF.

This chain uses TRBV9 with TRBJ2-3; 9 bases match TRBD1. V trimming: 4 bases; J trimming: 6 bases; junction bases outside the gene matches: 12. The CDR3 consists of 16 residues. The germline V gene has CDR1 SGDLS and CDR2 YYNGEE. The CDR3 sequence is CASSLGQGFSADTQYF. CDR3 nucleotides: TGTGCCAGCAGCCTGGGACAGGGATTCTCGGCGGATACGCAGTATTTT. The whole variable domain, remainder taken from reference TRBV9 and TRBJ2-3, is DSGVTQTPKHLITATGQRVTLRCSPRSGDLSVYWYQQSLDQGLQFLIQYYNGEERAKGNILERFSAQQFPDLHSELNLSSLELGDSALYFCASSLGQGFSADTQYFGPGTRLTVL.

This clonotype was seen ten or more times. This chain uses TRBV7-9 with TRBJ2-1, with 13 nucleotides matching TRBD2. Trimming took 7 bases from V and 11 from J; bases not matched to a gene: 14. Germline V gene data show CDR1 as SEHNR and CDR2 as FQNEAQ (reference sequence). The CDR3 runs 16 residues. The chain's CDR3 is CASTKEGLAGYRKQFF. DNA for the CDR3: TGTGCCAGCACCAAGGAGGGACTAGCGGGATATAGGAAGCAGTTCTTC.

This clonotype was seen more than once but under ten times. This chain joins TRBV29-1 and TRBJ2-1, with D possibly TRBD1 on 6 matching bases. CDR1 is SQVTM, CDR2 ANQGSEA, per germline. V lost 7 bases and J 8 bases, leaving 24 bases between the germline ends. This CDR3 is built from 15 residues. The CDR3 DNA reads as TGCAGCGCCCAAGGGGCCACAGGGATTAAAGATGAGCAGTTCTTC. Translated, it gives CSAQGATGIKDEQFF.

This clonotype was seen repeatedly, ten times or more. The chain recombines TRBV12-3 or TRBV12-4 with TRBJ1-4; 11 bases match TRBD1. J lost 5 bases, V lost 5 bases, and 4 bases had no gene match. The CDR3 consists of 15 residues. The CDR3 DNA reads TGTGCCAGCAGTGCCCGGACAGGGGGCAATGAAAAACTGTTTTTT. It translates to CASSARTGGNEKLFF.

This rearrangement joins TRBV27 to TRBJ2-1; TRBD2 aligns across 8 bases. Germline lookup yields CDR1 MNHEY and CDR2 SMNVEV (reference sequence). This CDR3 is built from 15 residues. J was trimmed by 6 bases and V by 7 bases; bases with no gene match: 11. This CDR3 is CASKPGSGMANEQFF. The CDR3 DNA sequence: TGTGCCAGCAAACCGGGTAGCGGGATGGCCAATGAGCAGTTCTTC.

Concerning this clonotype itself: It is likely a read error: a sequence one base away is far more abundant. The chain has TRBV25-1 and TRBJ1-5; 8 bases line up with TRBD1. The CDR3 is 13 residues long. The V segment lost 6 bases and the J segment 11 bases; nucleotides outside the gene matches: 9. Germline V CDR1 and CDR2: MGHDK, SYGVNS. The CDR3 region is CASSPGQAQSQHF. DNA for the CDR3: TGTGCCAGCAGCCCGGGACAGGCACAGTCCCAGCATTTT.

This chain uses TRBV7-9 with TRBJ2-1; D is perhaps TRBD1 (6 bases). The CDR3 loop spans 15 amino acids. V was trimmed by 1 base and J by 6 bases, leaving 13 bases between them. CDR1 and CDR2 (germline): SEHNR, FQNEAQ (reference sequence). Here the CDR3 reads CASSLVGVGANEQFF. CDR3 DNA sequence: TGTGCCAGCAGCTTAGTGGGGGTGGGGGCCAATGAGCAGTTCTTC.

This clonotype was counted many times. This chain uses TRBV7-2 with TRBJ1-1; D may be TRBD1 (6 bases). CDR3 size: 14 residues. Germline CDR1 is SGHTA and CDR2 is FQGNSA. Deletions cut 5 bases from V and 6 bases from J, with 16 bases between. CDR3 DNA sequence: TGTGCCAGCAGCCCGCTATTGGGGGGCGCTGAAGCTTTCTTT. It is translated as CASSPLLGGAEAFF.

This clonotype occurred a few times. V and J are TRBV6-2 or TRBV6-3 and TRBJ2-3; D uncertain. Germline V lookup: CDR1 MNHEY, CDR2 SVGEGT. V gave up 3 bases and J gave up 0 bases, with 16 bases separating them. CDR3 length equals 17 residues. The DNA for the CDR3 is TGTGCCAGCAGTTATGCGGTTAGCTCCTCTAGCACAGATACGCAGTATTTT. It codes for CASSYAVSSSSTDTQYF.

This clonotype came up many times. This chain's CDR3 is CASRLSWGTTYEQYF. CDR3 nucleotide sequence: TGTGCCAGCAGACTCTCGTGGGGGACGACCTACGAGCAGTACTTC. V is TRBV6-2 or TRBV6-3 and J is TRBJ2-7, with D perhaps matching TRBD1 or TRBD2 (5 bases each). This CDR3 spans 15 amino acids. From germline, CDR1 is MNHEY and CDR2 SVGEGT. V was trimmed by 6 bases and J by 2 bases, leaving 17 bases between them.

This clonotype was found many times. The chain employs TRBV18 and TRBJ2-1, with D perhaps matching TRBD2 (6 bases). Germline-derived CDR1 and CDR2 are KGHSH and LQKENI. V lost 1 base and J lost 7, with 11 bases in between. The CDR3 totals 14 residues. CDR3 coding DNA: TGTGCCAGCTCACCACGTTCGCTAGCGAATGAGCAGTTCTTC. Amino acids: CASSPRSLANEQFF.

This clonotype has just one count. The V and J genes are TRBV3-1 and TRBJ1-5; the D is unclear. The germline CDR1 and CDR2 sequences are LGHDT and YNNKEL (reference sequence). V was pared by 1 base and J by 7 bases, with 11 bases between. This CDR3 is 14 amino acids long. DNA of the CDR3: TGTGCCAGCAGCCAAGGGACCCTCGGGCAGCCCCAGCATTTT. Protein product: CASSQGTLGQPQHF.

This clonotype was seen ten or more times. In DNA form, the CDR3 reads TGCAGTGCTAGATCTCCGGGACTAGCGGGGAAAGATACGCAGTATTTT. This sequence encodes CSARSPGLAGKDTQYF. The V call is TRBV20-1, the J call TRBJ2-3, with 13 positions matching TRBD2. In germline, CDR1 is DFQATT, CDR2 SNEGSKA (reference sequence). CDR3 size: 16 residues. With 2 bases clipped from V and 5 bases from J, the junction kept 7 bases outside the gene matches.

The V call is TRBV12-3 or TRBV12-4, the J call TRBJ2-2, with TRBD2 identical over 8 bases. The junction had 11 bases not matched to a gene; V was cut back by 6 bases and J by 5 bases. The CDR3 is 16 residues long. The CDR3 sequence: CASSGDREGRTGELFF. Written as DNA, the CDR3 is TGTGCCAGCAGCGGGGACCGGGAGGGCCGTACCGGGGAGCTGTTTTTT.